What follows are 23 T cell receptor beta chains derived from one specimen sequenced in a study of T cells in severe cutaneous drug reactions. Carbamazepine had induced Stevens-Johnson syndrome or toxic epidermal necrolysis in the sequenced donors. TCR subtype-specific primers in iRepertoire multiplex PCR prepared libraries for bulk and single-cell sequencing. TCRdb derives one entry per CDR3 protein from the multiplex PCR reads, leaving out DNA. Its table records under 3,000 distinct CDR3 sequences. The sequenced sample was cells from a skin blister. Source of these receptors: a human donor with toxic epidermal necrolysis, a severe cutaneous drug reaction.

Measured by frequency, this clonotype is medium-sized (0.01 to 0.1%). The rearrangement uses TRBV20-1 and TRBJ2-3; TCRdb reports TRBD2, a call that lacks DNA to check it against. CDR3 size: 16 residues. Per the germline V gene, CDR1 is DFQATT and CDR2 is SNEGSKA (reference sequence). CDR3 sequence reads: CSARVGSGRATDTQYF.

The chain carries TRBV7-2 and TRBJ1-6; the D gene TCRdb calls, TRBD1, cannot be checked with no DNA. Germline V gene sequence: CDR1 SGHTA, CDR2 FQGNSA. The CDR3 is 17 residues long. Here the CDR3 reads CASSSGTGRPINSPLHF.

The chain employs TRBV7-2 and TRBJ2-7. Looked up from germline, CDR1 is SGHTA and CDR2 is FQGNSA. The CDR3 sequence is 14 residues long. The CDR3 sequence: CASSLVENSYEQYF.

This clonotype shows up as large (0.1 to 1%) by frequency. This chain links TRBV24-1 with TRBJ2-1. The CDR3 spans 11 residues. Germline loops: CDR1 KGHDR, CDR2 SFDVKD. The CDR3 loop reads CATSDLYEQFF.

By frequency, this clonotype registers medium-sized. The chain joins TRBV28 to TRBJ2-7; TCRdb calls TRBD1, which cannot be checked without DNA. From germline, CDR1 is MDHEN and CDR2 SYDVKM. The CDR3 spans 15 residues. The CDR3 here is CASRWGQGLTYEQYF.

Frequency places this clonotype as medium-sized (0.01 to 0.1%). The chain joins TRBV6-2 or TRBV6-3 to TRBJ1-6. This CDR3 contains 11 residues. From germline, CDR1 is MNHEY and CDR2 SVGEGT. The CDR3 region is CASSHDRTLHF.

This chain uses TRBV4-1 with TRBJ2-7; TCRdb proposes TRBD1, but this gene call is untestable without DNA. CDR3 length equals 15 residues. From germline, CDR1 is MGHRA and CDR2 YSYEKL. The CDR3 sequence is CASSQEAQGAYEQYF.

This sequence joins TRBV2 and TRBJ1-2; TCRdb outputs TRBD1, but without DNA this stays unchecked. This CDR3 has 14 amino acids. CDR1 and CDR2 (germline): SNHLY, FYNNEI. CDR3 loop: CASSTQGAHYGYTF.

J is TRBJ2-7 and V is TRBV12-3 or TRBV12-4. The CDR3 loop spans 14 amino acids. CDR3 in amino acids: CASSLSRSPYEQYF.

V usage is TRBV12-3 or TRBV12-4 and J usage is TRBJ2-4; TCRdb proposes TRBD1, but this gene call is untestable without DNA. The CDR3 totals 14 residues. The CDR3 here is CASSLDRGRGEQYF.

The chain has TRBV7-9 and TRBJ2-7. The CDR3 contains 16 residues. CDR1 and CDR2 (germline): SEHNR, FQNEAQ (reference sequence). The CDR3 is CASSNPDWQTDYEQYF.

The chain uses TRBV6-1 and TRBJ2-7; TCRdb indicates TRBD2, and absent DNA this call remains unverified. Germline loops: CDR1 MNHNS, CDR2 SASEGT. CDR3 length: 13 residues. This CDR3 is CASSRLEPYEQYF.

This chain joins TRBV6-2 or TRBV6-3 and TRBJ2-5. This CDR3 has 13 residues. CDR1 and CDR2 (germline): MNHEY, SVGEGT. The CDR3 spells CASSYGLRETQYF.

This clonotype is deemed medium-sized (0.01 to 0.1%) by its frequency. This chain uses TRBV7-9 with TRBJ2-7; TCRdb picks TRBD1, but there is no DNA to check that call. The germline V gene encodes CDR1 SEHNR and CDR2 FQNEAQ (reference sequence). The CDR3 loop spans 16 amino acids. The CDR3 loop is CASSLRSPGAELRQYF.

This clonotype counts as medium-sized by frequency. The chain recombines TRBV27 with TRBJ1-4. Germline CDR1 is MNHEY and CDR2 is SMNVEV (reference sequence). The CDR3 runs 14 residues. The CDR3 here is CASGSVATNEKLFF.

The chain couples TRBV14 to TRBJ2-5. Germline assignment: CDR1 SGHDN and CDR2 FVKESK. This CDR3 has 17 amino acids. The CDR3 reads CASSQDWRSFNQETQYF.

The chain recombines TRBV2 with TRBJ2-1; the D gene TCRdb calls, TRBD1, cannot be checked with no DNA. Germline values: CDR1 SNHLY, CDR2 FYNNEI. The CDR3 extends over 15 amino acids. This CDR3 is CASRGQTSPYNEQFF. Combining the CDR3 with reference TRBV2 and TRBJ2-1 gives the whole variable domain EPEVTQTPSHQVTQMGQEVILRCVPISNHLYFYWYRQILGQKVEFLVSFYNNEISEKSEIFDDQFSVERPDGSNFTLKIRSTKLEDSAMYFCASRGQTSPYNEQFFGPGTRLTVL.

The chain carries TRBV29-1 and TRBJ2-3. The CDR3 has 12 residues. Germline lookup yields CDR1 SQVTM and CDR2 ANQGSEA. The CDR3 protein is CSVDASTDTQYF.

The gene calls are TRBV7-2 and TRBJ2-3; TCRdb's D call, TRBD2, is unchecked because there is no DNA. The germline V gene encodes CDR1 SGHTA and CDR2 FQGNSA. This CDR3 is built from 15 residues. Here the CDR3 reads CASSLARQGGDTQYF.

The CDR3 is CASSVTANTEAFF. The genes are TRBV7-2 and TRBJ1-1; the D call of TRBD1 rests on TCRdb alone, since no DNA is present to check it. The CDR3 is 13 amino acids. The germline gives CDR1 SGHTA, CDR2 FQGNSA.

This clonotype registers medium-sized by frequency. V is TRBV9 and J is TRBJ2-1; with no DNA, the TCRdb D assignment of TRBD2 cannot be verified. This CDR3 contains 16 residues. Per the germline V gene, CDR1 is SGDLS and CDR2 is YYNGEE. The CDR3 is CASSVDPDYDSNEQFF.

According to its frequency, this clonotype is medium-sized. This chain joins TRBV2 and TRBJ2-6; TCRdb calls TRBD2, which cannot be checked without DNA. Germline V gives CDR1 SNHLY, CDR2 FYNNEI. The CDR3 length is 13 residues. CDR3 region: CASRALGRADLTF.

The chain joins TRBV14 to TRBJ2-3; TCRdb indicates TRBD2, and absent DNA this call remains unverified. Looked up from germline, CDR1 is SGHDN and CDR2 is FVKESK. The CDR3 is 16 amino acids. CDR3 amino acids: CASSQPGRESTDTQYF.